The 2 T cell receptor beta chains reported below all come from one sample, sequenced in a study of blood T cell repertoires in COVID-19. Profiled with immunoSEQ multiplex PCR; TCRdb holds only in-frame clones, not every one. The table lists some 100,000 clones, around 90% of them singletons. The sample comprised peripheral blood. The receptor source for this set is a human donor in a cohort sampled during active COVID-19.

This chain joins TRBV7-9 and TRBJ2-3; 13 bases match TRBD2. The J segment lost 4 bases and the V segment lost 5 bases, leaving 6 bases of the junction unmatched. CDR1 and CDR2 from the germline V gene are SEHNR and FQNEAQ (reference sequence). CDR3 size: 16 residues. For the CDR3, the DNA is TGTGCCAGCAGCCATTCACTAGCGGGGGGGGCAGATACGCAGTATTTT. This codes for CASSHSLAGGADTQYF.

The rearrangement joins TRBV18 to TRBJ2-7; 7 nucleotides match TRBD1. There are 14 residues in the CDR3. Germline V CDR1 and CDR2: KGHSH, LQKENI. Trimming cost V 0 bases and J 2 bases; bases outside gene matches: 1. CDR3 loop: CASSPPDRAYEQYF. In nucleotides, the CDR3 is TGTGCCAGCTCACCACCCGACAGGGCCTACGAGCAGTACTTC. Complete variable domain (other parts from reference TRBV18 and TRBJ2-7): NAGVMQNPRHLVRRRGQEARLRCSPMKGHSHVYWYRQLPEEGLKFMVYLQKENIIDESGMPKERFSAEFPKEGPSILRIQQVVRGDSAAYFCASSPPDRAYEQYFGPGTRLTVT.